This record concerns one T cell receptor (beta chain) sequence. Its antigen is not identified. This entry is derived from a study of blood T cells in healthy people across ages. Broader study findings: From one million sequenced T cells, diversity estimates were lower bounds.

The authors ran a second PCR of 7 to 11 cycles using a sample-barcoded 5' primer and a J-beta primer mix. Each cDNA molecule carried a tag from a template-switch adaptor that contained 12 random nucleotides. TCRdb analysed the 5' RACE reads with MiXCR anew, one entry per CDR3 protein. The table has about 1.1 million distinct CDR3 sequences, 35% to 45% seen once; the top ten hold roughly 14%. This CDR3 is 13 amino acids long. V lost 6 bases, J lost 6 bases, and 4 bases stayed unmatched. CDR1 and CDR2 from the germline V gene are MGHDK and SYGVNS. This chain links TRBV25-1 with TRBJ1-2; 10 positions match TRBD1. Sequencing input: blood. The clonotype comes from a man aged 18 to 30 in good health. The CDR3 sequence is CASRTGTGDGYTF. The CDR3 nucleotides are TGTGCCAGCAGAACCGGGACAGGGGATGGCTACACCTTC.